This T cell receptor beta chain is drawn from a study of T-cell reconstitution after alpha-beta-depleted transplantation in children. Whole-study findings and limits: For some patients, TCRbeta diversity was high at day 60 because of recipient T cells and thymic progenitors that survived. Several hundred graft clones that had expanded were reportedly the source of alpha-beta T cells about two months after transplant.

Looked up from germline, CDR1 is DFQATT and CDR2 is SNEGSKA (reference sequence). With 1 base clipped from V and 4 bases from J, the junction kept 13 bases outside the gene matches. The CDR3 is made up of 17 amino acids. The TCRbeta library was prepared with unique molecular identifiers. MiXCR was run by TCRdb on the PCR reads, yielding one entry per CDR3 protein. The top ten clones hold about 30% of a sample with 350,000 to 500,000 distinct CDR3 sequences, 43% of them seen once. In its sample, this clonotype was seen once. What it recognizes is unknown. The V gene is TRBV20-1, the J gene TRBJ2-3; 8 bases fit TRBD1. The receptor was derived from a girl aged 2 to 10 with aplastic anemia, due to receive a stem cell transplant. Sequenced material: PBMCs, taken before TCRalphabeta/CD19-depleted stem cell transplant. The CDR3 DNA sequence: TGCAGTGCTAGAGCAACACAGAGGACAGGGAGGTCAGATACGCAGTATTTT. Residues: CSARATQRTGRSDTQYF.